This T cell receptor (beta chain) was captured by sequencing in a study of OX40 agonist ivuxolimab in advanced cancers. The overall study: While on treatment, patients had intravenous ivuxolimab at 0.01 to 10 mg/kg every 2 weeks. Melanoma, hepatocellular carcinoma, head and neck or renal cell cancer occurred in dose-escalation patients.

Details on this clone: No antigen is known for it.

The data were produced by immunoSEQ multiplex PCR, yet TCRdb's version contains in-frame clones alone and is incomplete. The sample contains about 97,000 clones, 70% to 90% of which appear only once. The ends were cut back, 4 bases at V and 7 bases at J, with 17 bases in the middle. Looked up from germline, CDR1 is SGHRS and CDR2 is YFSETQ. The CDR3 is made up of 14 amino acids. The study's findings and limits: Researchers did not establish what antigens the expanded peripheral T cells target. CD4+ and CD8+ blood T cells expanded clonally by week 6 at 0.1 to 3.0 mg/kg.

This sequence originates from an adult with an advanced solid tumor such as melanoma, head and neck, liver or kidney cancer. The sample here was CD4+ or CD8+ T cells sorted from blood, taken in a trial of the OX40 agonist ivuxolimab. This rearrangement joins TRBV5-1 to TRBJ2-5; no definite D call. DNA for the CDR3: TGCGCCAGCAGCCATGCGTACTCCCCCGGGACCCAGTACTTC. Protein: CASSHAYSPGTQYF.